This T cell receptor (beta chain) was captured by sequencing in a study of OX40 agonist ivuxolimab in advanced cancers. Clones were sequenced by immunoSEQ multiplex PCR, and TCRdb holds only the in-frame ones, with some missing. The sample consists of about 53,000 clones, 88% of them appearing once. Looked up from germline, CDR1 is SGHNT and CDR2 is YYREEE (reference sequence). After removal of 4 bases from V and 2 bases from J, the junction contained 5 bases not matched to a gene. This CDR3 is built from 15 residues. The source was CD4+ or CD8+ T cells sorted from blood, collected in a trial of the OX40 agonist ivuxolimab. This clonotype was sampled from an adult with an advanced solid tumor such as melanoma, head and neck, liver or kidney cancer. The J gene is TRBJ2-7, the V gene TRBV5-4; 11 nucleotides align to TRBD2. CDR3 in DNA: TGTGCCAGCAGCACCGGGACTAGCGGAACCTACGAGCAGTACTTC. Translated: CASSTGTSGTYEQYF. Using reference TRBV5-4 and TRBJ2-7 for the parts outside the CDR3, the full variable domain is ETGVTQSPTHLIKTRGQQVTLRCSSQSGHNTVSWYQQALGQGPQFIFQYYREEENGRGNFPPRFSGLQFPNYSSELNVNALELDDSALYLCASSTGTSGTYEQYFGPGTRLTVT.